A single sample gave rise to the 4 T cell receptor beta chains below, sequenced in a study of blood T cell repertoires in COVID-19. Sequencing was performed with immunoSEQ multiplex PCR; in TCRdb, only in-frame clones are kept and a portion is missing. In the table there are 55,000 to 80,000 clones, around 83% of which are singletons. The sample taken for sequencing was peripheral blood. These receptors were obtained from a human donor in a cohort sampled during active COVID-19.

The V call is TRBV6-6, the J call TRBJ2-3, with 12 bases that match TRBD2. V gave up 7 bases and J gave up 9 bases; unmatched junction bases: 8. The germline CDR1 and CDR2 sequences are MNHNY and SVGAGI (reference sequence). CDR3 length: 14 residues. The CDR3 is CASTPSGGALTQYF. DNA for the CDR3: TGTGCCAGCACCCCTAGCGGGGGGGCCTTGACGCAGTATTTT.

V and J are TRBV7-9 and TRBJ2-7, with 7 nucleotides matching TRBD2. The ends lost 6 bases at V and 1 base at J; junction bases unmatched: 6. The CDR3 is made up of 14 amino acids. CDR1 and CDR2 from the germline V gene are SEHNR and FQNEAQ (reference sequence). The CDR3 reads CASSFEGGSYEQYF. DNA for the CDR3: TGTGCCAGCAGTTTCGAGGGAGGGTCCTACGAGCAGTACTTC.

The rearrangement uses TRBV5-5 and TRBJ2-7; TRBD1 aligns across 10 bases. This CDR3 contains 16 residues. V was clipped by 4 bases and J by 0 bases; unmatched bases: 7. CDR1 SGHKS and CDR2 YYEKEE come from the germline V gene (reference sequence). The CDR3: CASSLRTGGGSYEQYF. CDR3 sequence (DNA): TGTGCCAGCAGCCTCAGGACAGGGGGAGGCTCCTACGAGCAGTACTTC.

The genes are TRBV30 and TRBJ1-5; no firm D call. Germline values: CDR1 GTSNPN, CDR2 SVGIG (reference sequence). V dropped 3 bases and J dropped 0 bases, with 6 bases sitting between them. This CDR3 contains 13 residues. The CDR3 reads CAWSGDSNQPQHF. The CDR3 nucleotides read TGTGCCTGGAGCGGGGATAGCAATCAGCCCCAGCATTTT. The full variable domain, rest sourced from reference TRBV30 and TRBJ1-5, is SQTIHQWPATLVQPVGSPLSLECTVEGTSNPNLYWYRQAAGRGLQLLFYSVGIGQISSEVPQNLSASRPQDRQFILSSKKLLLSDSGFYLCAWSGDSNQPQHFGDGTRLSIL.